This TCR beta chain was captured in a study of patients and donors after allogeneic stem cell transplantation (TCRdb year 2020). Inclusive of the bounding cysteine and phenylalanine, the CDR3 is 14 residues long. Just the 42-base CDR3 DNA is kept, in frame starting at base 1. The V end loses 5 bases and the J end loses 9 bases, and a stretch of 17 bases separates them. CDR1 SEHNR and CDR2 FQNEAQ are derived from the germline V gene (reference sequence). In its sample, this clonotype was seen many times. No antigen is known for it. Base qualities are not provided; no much larger clone lies one nucleotide away. The protocol used for the library was RT-PCR. TCRdb lists the instrument as NextSeq 550. Through fastp at Q25 and MiXCR, TCRdb rebuilt clones from the public reads, retaining in-frame beta chains. Merged by CDR3 protein, the rows form single entries marked with the most common genes and DNA. Counted in this sample were roughly 30,000 distinct CDR3 sequences; approximately 6.2% of them appeared once. Roughly 36% of the sample goes to the ten largest clones.

This TCR was recovered from a human donor who was either an allogeneic HSCT recipient or a stem cell or donor lymphocyte infusion donor (not recorded which). It is not recorded whose cells these are; they may come from a transplant donor. What was sequenced was blood, either unsorted or a sorted T cell fraction (not recorded which). The chain uses TRBV7-9 and TRBJ1-5, with a tentative D gene TRBD1 over 5 matching bases. CDR3 region: CASSPLHGHGPQHF. In nucleotides, the sequence is TGTGCCAGCAGCCCACTCCACGGACACGGGCCCCAGCATTTT.